Presented here are 11 T cell receptor beta chains from one specimen sequenced in a study of shared clonotypes between healthy human individuals. Terminally differentiated effector memory CD45RA+ cells were excluded from the naive CD8 cells, which were CD45RO-negative and positively selected for CCR7. Profiled with immunoSEQ multiplex PCR; TCRdb holds only in-frame clones, not every one. Among about 680,000 clones, 92% were seen once, and the ten largest hold 24%. The sequenced sample was naive CD8+ T cells sorted from blood. All receptors derive from a man younger than 45 in good health.

V is TRBV12-1 and J is TRBJ2-3; the listed D gene, TRBD2, was not tested against the DNA. TRBV12-1 is described as a pseudogene. The length of the CDR3 is 16 residues. The CDR3 DNA sequence: TGTGCCAGCAGCCCCCCCGTCGGCGGGACCTCGGGTACGCAGTATTTT. Encoded protein: CASSPPVGGTSGTQYF.

This chain uses TRBV5-5 with TRBJ2-7; possibly TRBD2 for D (6 bases). The CDR3 has 14 residues. Per the germline V gene, CDR1 is SGHKS and CDR2 is YYEKEE (reference sequence). The ends were cut back, 0 bases at V and 1 base at J, with 8 bases in the middle. CDR3 in amino acids: CASSLGDLSYEQYF. CDR3 DNA sequence: TGTGCCAGCAGCTTGGGGGACTTGTCCTACGAGCAGTACTTC.

This chain joins TRBV7-2 and TRBJ2-7, with a tentative D call TRBD1 (5 bases). Germline CDR1 and CDR2: SGHTA and FQGNSA. V lost 5 bases and J lost 1, with 9 bases in between. The CDR3 is 13 residues long. The CDR3 loop is CASSHQGSYEQYF. The DNA of the CDR3 is TGTGCCAGCAGCCATCAGGGTTCCTACGAGCAGTACTTC.

In this sample, this clone turned up once. The chain links TRBV29-1 to TRBJ2-3; D is uncertain. Trimming cost V 3 bases and J 0 bases, with 13 bases left between them. CDR1 is SQVTM, CDR2 ANQGSEA, per germline. This CDR3 has 15 amino acids. CDR3 loop: CSVEGDQSSTDTQYF. The DNA for the CDR3 is TGCAGCGTTGAGGGTGACCAGTCTAGCACAGATACGCAGTATTTT.

V and J are TRBV5-5 and TRBJ2-7; 9 nucleotides line up with TRBD1. This CDR3 spans 15 amino acids. J was trimmed by 2 bases and V by 0 bases; bases with no gene match: 3. The germline V gene encodes CDR1 SGHKS and CDR2 YYEKEE (reference sequence). The CDR3 region has the DNA TGTGCCAGCAGCTTGGCCGGGACAGGGACCTACGAGCAGTACTTC. Protein sequence: CASSLAGTGTYEQYF.

The chain combines TRBV28 with TRBJ1-5, with D possibly being TRBD1 (5 bases). Germline V gene lookup returns CDR1 MDHEN and CDR2 SYDVKM. V lost 4 bases to trimming and J lost 6 bases, with 13 bases between them. The CDR3 length is 14 residues. CDR3 sequence: CASSSTVGLQPQHF. In nucleotides, the CDR3 is TGTGCCAGCAGTTCCACAGTGGGACTTCAGCCCCAGCATTTT.

This chain uses TRBV15 with TRBJ2-1; the match to TRBD2 covers 12 bases. CDR3 length: 15 amino acids. V lost 4 bases and J lost 4; bases outside the gene matches: 2. CDR1 and CDR2 from the germline V gene are LNHNV and YYDKDF (reference sequence). In DNA form, the CDR3 reads TGTGCCACCAGCATGGGGACTAGCGGGTACAATGAGCAGTTCTTC. This translates into CATSMGTSGYNEQFF.

The V call is TRBV19, the J call TRBJ2-3; D is possibly TRBD2 (6 bases). V was clipped by 5 bases and J by 10 bases, with 10 bases between them. Germline loops: CDR1 LNHDA, CDR2 SQIVND (reference sequence). The length of the CDR3 is 11 residues. CDR3: CASSAGGSQYF. The CDR3 nucleotides are TGTGCCAGTAGTGCCGGGGGTTCGCAGTATTTT.

This sequence joins TRBV27 and TRBJ2-1, with TRBD2 matching over 7 bases. CDR1 and CDR2 from the germline V gene are MNHEY and SMNVEV (reference sequence). J gave up 4 bases and V 3 bases, and 6 bases lay outside the gene matches. CDR3 length: 15 amino acids. DNA for the CDR3: TGTGCCAGCAGTTTGACTAGCAGCCCATACAATGAGCAGTTCTTC. Amino acid sequence: CASSLTSSPYNEQFF.

This chain joins TRBV21-1 and TRBJ2-1. TRBV21-1 is a recognized pseudogene. The CDR3 is 17 amino acids. CDR3 coding DNA: TGTGCCAGCAGCGACCCACGGACCAGGCCGGGTTACAATGAGCAGTTCTTC. Translated: CASSDPRTRPGYNEQFF.

V usage is TRBV6-6 and J usage is TRBJ1-4; 7 bases fit TRBD1. V trimming: 6 bases; J trimming: 0 bases; junction bases outside the gene matches: 4. Germline V gene data show CDR1 as MNHNY and CDR2 as SVGAGI (reference sequence). The CDR3 consists of 15 residues. The CDR3 is CASRRTGATNEKLFF. The DNA of the CDR3 is TGTGCCAGCAGACGCACAGGGGCAACTAATGAAAAACTGTTTTTT.